Following are 26 T cell receptor beta chains from one sample sequenced in a study of response to subunit inactivated influenza vaccine. TCRdb processed the RT-PCR reads anew with MiXCR; each CDR3 protein has one entry. Of 450,000 to 600,000 distinct CDR3 sequences in the sample, about 7.2% were seen once. Sample: PBMCs from blood, taken about 24 months after vaccination. The origin of the receptors is a man between 50 and 75 years old who received an inactivated influenza vaccine.

This clonotype was recorded many times. This chain uses TRBV7-8 with TRBJ1-4; the match to TRBD1 covers 7 bases. This CDR3 spans 15 amino acids. The junction had 9 bases not matched to a gene; V was cut back by 5 bases and J by 6 bases. The germline CDR1 and CDR2 sequences are SGHVS and FQNEAQ. The chain's CDR3 is CASSPEQGFHEKLFF. The CDR3 nucleotides are TGTGCCAGCAGCCCCGAACAGGGGTTCCATGAAAAACTGTTTTTT.

This clonotype was detected a few times. This CDR3 is CASSLGGAGRNEQFF. The CDR3 DNA reads TGTGCCAGCAGCTTAGGCGGGGCAGGGCGCAATGAGCAGTTCTTC. This chain joins TRBV7-2 and TRBJ2-1; a weak D match, TRBD2 (6 bases). Deletions cut 1 base from V and 6 bases from J, with 13 bases between. The CDR3 has 15 residues. CDR1 SGHTA and CDR2 FQGNSA come from the germline V gene.

This chain uses TRBV5-1 with TRBJ2-6; D is undetermined. The germline gives CDR1 SGHRS, CDR2 YFSETQ. CDR3 length equals 15 residues. V was clipped by 0 bases and J by 1 base, with 5 bases between them. CDR3 residues: CASSLAVSGANVLTF. The CDR3 nucleotides read TGCGCCAGCAGCTTGGCAGTGTCTGGGGCCAACGTCCTGACTTTC.

In regard to this clonotype: A much larger clonotype is one base distant, so this may be a read error. The genes are TRBV11-1 and TRBJ1-5; 7 nucleotides match TRBD1. The V and J ends lost 5 bases and 2 bases, in that order; junction bases with no gene match: 3. This CDR3 contains 14 residues. Germline CDR1 reads SGHAT; CDR2 reads FQDESV (reference sequence). CDR3 sequence reads: CASSDGTGNQPQHF. The CDR3 DNA is TGTGCCAGCAGCGACGGGACAGGCAATCAGCCCCAGCATTTT.

This clonotype was seen a few times. Compared with germline, one end of the junction differs, possibly owing to a read error. The chain is built from TRBV7-7 and TRBJ2-1; a possible D gene is TRBD1 (6 bases). Per germline, CDR1 SSHAT and CDR2 FNYEAQ (reference sequence). This CDR3 is built from 15 residues. The CDR3 nucleotides read TGTGCTAGCAGCTTAGTGTGGGGGCCCTACAATGAGCAGTTCTTC. It is translated as CASSLVWGPYNEQFF.

This clonotype was detected many times. V is TRBV6-5 and J is TRBJ1-5, with D perhaps matching TRBD1 (5 bases). This CDR3 contains 14 residues. Trimming pared 3 bases from V and 7 bases from J, leaving 13 bases between. Per germline, CDR1 MNHEY and CDR2 SVGAGI. CDR3 residues: CASSYGGARQPQHF. The CDR3 region has the DNA TGTGCCAGCAGTTATGGCGGGGCCCGCCAGCCCCAGCATTTT.

This chain links TRBV20-1 with TRBJ2-3; D remains ambiguous. V lost 0 bases to trimming and J lost 0 bases, with 13 bases between them. Germline V gene data show CDR1 as DFQATT and CDR2 as SNEGSKA (reference sequence). This CDR3 spans 16 amino acids. The CDR3: CSARDLTFPSTDTQYF. The CDR3 bases are TGCAGTGCTAGAGATCTGACTTTCCCTAGCACAGATACGCAGTATTTT.

V is TRBV7-6 and J is TRBJ2-3; TRBD1 or TRBD2 may be the D gene (5 bases each). CDR1 and CDR2 from the germline V gene are SGHVS and FNYEAQ. The CDR3 length is 15 residues. V shed 4 bases and J shed 1 base, with 12 bases lying between them. CDR3 in amino acids: CASSSRVEGTDTQYF. The CDR3, as DNA: TGTGCCAGCAGCTCCAGGGTGGAGGGCACAGATACGCAGTATTTT.

This clonotype was counted many times. The V and J genes are TRBV10-3 and TRBJ2-1, with 11 bases lining up with TRBD2. CDR3 size: 15 residues. The ends lost 7 bases at V and 4 bases at J; junction bases unmatched: 6. Germline CDR1 reads ENHRY; CDR2 reads SYGVKD. The CDR3 DNA reads as TGTGCCATCACTTCCGGACTAGCGGGTTACAATGAGCAGTTCTTC. Amino acids: CAITSGLAGYNEQFF.

This rearrangement joins TRBV24-1 to TRBJ2-3, with D perhaps TRBD1 (7 bases). Per germline, CDR1 KGHDR and CDR2 SFDVKD. Trimming took 2 bases from V and 5 from J, leaving 19 bases between them. CDR3 length: 17 residues. CDR3 coding DNA: TGTGCCACCAGTGATTCTCCTGGGCGGGACAGCCTAGATACGCAGTATTTT. It specifies CATSDSPGRDSLDTQYF.

This clonotype was detected a few times. The chain joins TRBV12-3 or TRBV12-4 to TRBJ2-5; either TRBD1 or TRBD2 may fit D (5 bases each). Deletions cut 7 bases from V and 7 bases from J, with 16 bases between. The CDR3 contains 13 residues. The chain's CDR3 is CASNIAGTGTQYF. In DNA, the CDR3 is TGTGCCAGCAATATTGCCGGGACGGGGACCCAGTACTTC.

This clonotype was picked up many times. In DNA form, the CDR3 reads TGTGCCAGCAGCCAAGCCCGGCAGGGCGATCAGCCCCAGCATTTT. Translation: CASSQARQGDQPQHF. This chain links TRBV3-1 with TRBJ1-5, with a tentative D call TRBD1 (5 bases). This CDR3 comprises 15 residues. V lost 1 base and J 5 bases, leaving 12 bases between the germline ends. Germline loops: CDR1 LGHDT, CDR2 YNNKEL (reference sequence).

This clonotype was recorded many times. The rearrangement joins TRBV5-1 to TRBJ2-5; no firm D call. The germline CDR1 and CDR2 sequences are SGHRS and YFSETQ. V was pared by 0 bases and J by 6 bases, with 3 bases between. This CDR3 spans 11 amino acids. The CDR3 is CASSLEKTQYF. In nucleotides, the CDR3 is TGCGCCAGCAGCTTGGAGAAGACCCAGTACTTC.

In its sample, this clonotype was seen many times. V gene TRBV20-1 combines with J gene TRBJ2-1; 9 nucleotides line up with TRBD2. Germline-derived CDR1 and CDR2 are DFQATT and SNEGSKA (reference sequence). This CDR3 contains 17 residues. J lost 2 bases, V lost 3 bases, and 11 bases had no gene match. CDR3 in DNA: TGCAGTGCTAGTGATATGAGCGGGAGGATCGCCTACAATGAGCAGTTCTTC. As protein: CSASDMSGRIAYNEQFF.

The chain joins TRBV7-2 to TRBJ2-1; a weak D match, TRBD1 (5 bases). V was cut by 1 base and J by 7 bases, with 17 bases left in between. This CDR3 is built from 16 residues. Germline V lookup: CDR1 SGHTA, CDR2 FQGNSA. Written as DNA, the CDR3 is TGTGCCAGCAGCTTAGGGCTAGTAGCAGGGTTGAATGAGCAGTTCTTC. Translated, it gives CASSLGLVAGLNEQFF.

This clonotype was found many times. This sequence joins TRBV20-1 and TRBJ2-4; TRBD2 matches 7 bases. CDR3 length equals 15 residues. Trimming at V came to 1 base and at J to 5 bases, leaving 8 bases not matched to a gene. Germline lookup yields CDR1 DFQATT and CDR2 SNEGSKA (reference sequence). The DNA for the CDR3 is TGCAGTGCTAGAGGAAAAGCGGGAAGTGAAAACATTCAGTACTTC. Translation: CSARGKAGSENIQYF.

This clonotype was counted ten times or more. The chain combines TRBV2 with TRBJ2-2; D is possibly TRBD1 (6 bases). This CDR3 region has 13 residues. V was pared by 7 bases and J by 6 bases, with 12 bases between. Germline values: CDR1 SNHLY, CDR2 FYNNEI. The CDR3 loop is CASTPQGSGELFF. In nucleotides, the CDR3 is TGTGCCAGCACCCCACAGGGTTCCGGGGAGCTGTTTTTT. The whole variable domain, filled in from reference TRBV2 and TRBJ2-2, reads EPEVTQTPSHQVTQMGQEVILRCVPISNHLYFYWYRQILGQKVEFLVSFYNNEISEKSEIFDDQFSVERPDGSNFTLKIRSTKLEDSAMYFCASTPQGSGELFFGEGSRLTVL.

This clonotype was seen repeatedly, ten times or more. The chain links TRBV7-8 to TRBJ2-3; no reliable D call. Germline CDR1 SGHVS, CDR2 FQNEAQ. The V and J ends lost 2 bases and 7 bases respectively, with 7 bases between them. This CDR3 has 12 residues. The CDR3 coding sequence is TGTGCCAGCAGCTTAAAATCGTATACGCAGTATTTT. Its translation is CASSLKSYTQYF.

J is TRBJ2-2 and V is TRBV7-2; the match to TRBD2 covers 8 bases. CDR3 length: 16 amino acids. Germline CDR1 reads SGHTA; CDR2 reads FQGNSA. J was trimmed by 6 bases and V by 3 bases; bases with no gene match: 9. The CDR3 sequence is CASSFRAGGFPGELFF. CDR3 coding DNA: TGTGCCAGCAGCTTCCGGGCGGGGGGTTTCCCCGGGGAGCTGTTTTTT.

In its sample, this clonotype was seen a few times. J is TRBJ2-1 and V is TRBV20-1; D gene ambiguous. The CDR3 runs to 13 residues. Germline values: CDR1 DFQATT, CDR2 SNEGSKA (reference sequence). V lost 5 bases, J lost 8 bases, and 16 bases lay in between. DNA for the CDR3: TGCAGTGCTTTGAACCAGAAAACGCATGAGCAGTTCTTC. It encodes CSALNQKTHEQFF.

CDR3 nucleotides: TGTGCCAGCAGACCCTTTGCCGGAGCCAAAAACATTCAGTACTTC. Its translation is CASRPFAGAKNIQYF. This chain links TRBV6-1 with TRBJ2-4; D is unclear. Between the trimmed V and J ends, which lost 6 bases and 0 bases, there was a span of 12 bases. Per the germline V gene, CDR1 is MNHNS and CDR2 is SASEGT. This CDR3 has 15 residues.

The table lists this clonotype with many counts. The rearrangement joins TRBV5-5 to TRBJ2-5; D unresolved. The CDR3 consists of 13 residues. The germline V gene encodes CDR1 SGHKS and CDR2 YYEKEE (reference sequence). V lost 4 bases and J lost 7, with 14 bases in between. In DNA form, the CDR3 reads TGTGCCAGCAGCGGTGACACGTCAGGGACCCAGTACTTC. This encodes CASSGDTSGTQYF.

This clonotype was observed a few times. The rearrangement joins TRBV4-3 to TRBJ2-2; 7 bases line up with TRBD1. Trimming removed 0 bases from V and 4 bases from J; junction bases left unmatched: 11. The CDR3 spans 18 residues. CDR1 and CDR2 (germline): LGHNA, YSLEER. This CDR3 reads CASSQDWNRGTFTGELFF. In DNA form, the CDR3 reads TGCGCCAGCAGCCAAGATTGGAACAGGGGAACCTTCACCGGGGAGCTGTTTTTT.

CDR3 amino acids: CASSKPSRTANSGNTIYF. CDR3 bases: TGTGCCAGCAGCAAACCATCCCGGACGGCGAACTCTGGAAACACCATATATTTT. The V call is TRBV21-1, the J call TRBJ1-3; the D call TRBD1 from the table was never checked on the DNA. TRBV21-1 is reported as a pseudogene. The CDR3 length is 18 residues.

The chain has TRBV9 and TRBJ2-3, with TRBD1 matching 8 bases. The V gene end was trimmed by 5 bases and the J gene end by 3 bases; junction bases not matched to a gene: 8. CDR1 is SGDLS, CDR2 YYNGEE, per germline. The CDR3 consists of 15 residues. The CDR3 DNA reads TGTGCCAGCAGTCATGACAGGGGAAGTACAGATACGCAGTATTTT. Its protein is CASSHDRGSTDTQYF.

This sequence joins TRBV28 and TRBJ2-4; D not resolved. Between the trimmed V and J ends, which lost 4 bases and 6 bases, there was a span of 13 bases. CDR1 MDHEN and CDR2 SYDVKM come from the germline V gene. This CDR3 is 14 amino acids long. The CDR3 nucleotides are TGTGCCAGCAGTTCCCTCCCTACTATAAACATTCAGTACTTC. It encodes CASSSLPTINIQYF.